Listed below are T cell receptor beta chains from one sample, sequenced in a study of blood T cell repertoires in COVID-19. The data were produced by immunoSEQ multiplex PCR, yet TCRdb's version contains in-frame clones alone and is incomplete. Among 15,000 to 17,000 clones listed, roughly nine tenths were seen once. Sequences were obtained from peripheral blood. The receptors here all came from a man in his fifties or sixties with acute or convalescent COVID-19. Each CDR3 is given with its conserved first and last residue. D genes are given only for firm matches. Size tells how often a clone was seen (once, few, many) or the class of an expanded clone, and some rows leave it out.

>13|-|TRBJ2-7|TRBV3-1/TRBV3-2|TRBD1
TGTGCCAGCATGAGCCAGGGGGCTTACGAGCAGTACTTC
CASMSQGAYEQYF
>15|-|TRBJ2-1|TRBV6-5|TRBD2
TGTGCCAGCAGACCGACTAGCGGGCTCTACAATGAGCAGTTCTTC
CASRPTSGLYNEQFF
>15|once|TRBJ2-7|TRBV7-8|-
TGTGCCAGCTTCCGGGAGGGGGCTGGGTCCTACGAGCAGTACTTC
CASFREGAGSYEQYF
>11|few|TRBJ2-1|TRBV29-1|-
TGCAGCGTTTCCAGGGCAAATGAGCAGTTCTTC
CSVSRANEQFF
>15|few|TRBJ2-3|TRBV7-9|TRBD2
TGTGCCAGCAGCTCCGGACTAGCATCCGGCGGGCCGCAGTATTTT
CASSSGLASGGPQYF
>15|-|TRBJ2-2|TRBV18|-
TGTGCCAGCTCACCACCCGCGGGCAACACCGGGGAGCTGTTTTTT
CASSPPAGNTGELFF
>16|-|TRBJ2-2|TRBV6-1|TRBD1
TGTGCCAGCAGTGAACAGACAGGGGGGAACACCGGGGAGCTGTTTTTT
CASSEQTGGNTGELFF
>12|-|TRBJ1-1|TRBV30|-
TGTGCCTGGAGGAGCAGGGGAGCTGAAGCTTTCTTT
CAWRSRGAEAFF
>14|-|TRBJ2-7|TRBV4-3|-
TGCGCCAGCAGCCAAGATCGGGCAGGGGACGAGCAGTACTTC
CASSQDRAGDEQYF
>15|once|TRBJ2-7|TRBV2|TRBD1
TGTGCCAGCAGTGCAGGGACAGGGAATTCCTACGAGCAGTACTTC
CASSAGTGNSYEQYF
>13|-|TRBJ2-1|TRBV6-2/TRBV6-3|-
TGTGCCAGCAGTTACTCTCGCGACAATGAGCAGTTCTTC
CASSYSRDNEQFF
>15|-|TRBJ2-7|TRBV21-1|-
TGTGCCAGCAGCAAACCCCCGCCGCCGGGGACTGAGCAGTACTTC
CASSKPPPPGTEQYF
>13|-|TRBJ2-5|TRBV12-3/TRBV12-4|-
TGTGCCAGCAGTTTCGAGCGGCAAGAGACCCAGTACTTC
CASSFERQETQYF
>15|-|TRBJ2-5|TRBV9|TRBD2
TGTGCCAGCAGCGTAGGGGGACTAGCTGCCAAGACCCAGTACTTC
CASSVGGLAAKTQYF
>12|-|TRBJ2-5|TRBV2|-
TGTGCCAGCAGGCCGGGGAGGGAGACCCAGTACTTC
CASRPGRETQYF
>14|-|TRBJ1-2|TRBV7-8|-
TGTGCCAGCAGCCCCCCTGCGATTAACTATGGCTACACCTTC
CASSPPAINYGYTF
>14|-|TRBJ2-7|TRBV6-2/TRBV6-3|TRBD1
TGTGCCAGCAGTTGGACAGGGCTACCCTACGAGCAGTACTTC
CASSWTGLPYEQYF
>16|-|TRBJ2-1|TRBV9|TRBD2
TGTGCCAGCAGCGGTACTAGCGGGAGGGCAGAGGGTGAGCAGTTCTTC
CASSGTSGRAEGEQFF
>15|-|TRBJ1-1|TRBV4-2|TRBD1
TGTGCCAGCAGCCAAGCGGACGGACAGGGGACTGAAGCTTTCTTT
CASSQADGQGTEAFF
>15|-|TRBJ1-2|TRBV19|TRBD1
TGTGCCAGTAGTTCCCAGCAGGGGGCCCGCTATGGCTACACCTTC
CASSSQQGARYGYTF
>15|-|TRBJ2-3|TRBV6-2/TRBV6-3|-
TGTGCCAGCAGTTACTCCGGGGAAAACACAGATACGCAGTATTTT
CASSYSGENTDTQYF
>17|-|TRBJ2-7|TRBV5-6|-
TGTGCCAGCAGTTTGGGTCCTGTGGGCGCGCGCTCCTACGAGCAGTACTTC
CASSLGPVGARSYEQYF
>14|-|TRBJ1-1|TRBV6-5|-
TGTGCCAGCAGTCCCAGGCTCCACAACACTGAAGCTTTCTTT
CASSPRLHNTEAFF
>13|once|TRBJ1-4|TRBV5-6|-
TGTGCCAGCAGCTTGGGTTGGCCTGCACAACTGTTTTTT
CASSLGWPAQLFF